These 23 T cell receptor beta chains came from one sample sequenced in a study of OX40 agonist ivuxolimab in advanced cancers. Library preparation was by the immunoSEQ multiplex PCR assay. Here the immuneACCESS table is served through TCRdb, limited to in-frame sequences with V and J called. Missing clones are a known gap in these copies; in checked studies unresolved V genes cover under half, and the rest lacks a known reason. The sample table lists under 20,000 clones, 80% to 90% of them with a count of one. Roughly 31% of the sample is taken by the ten largest. The source material was CD4+ or CD8+ T cells sorted from blood, sampled in a trial of the OX40 agonist ivuxolimab. Every receptor here comes from an adult with an advanced solid tumor such as melanoma, head and neck, liver or kidney cancer.

By proportion, this clone is large. The chain joins TRBV9 to TRBJ2-7, with a weak D call TRBD2 (6 bases). Germline values: CDR1 SGDLS, CDR2 YYNGEE. Trimming took off 0 bases at V and 2 bases at J, with 9 bases between the two ends. The CDR3 has 14 amino acids. The CDR3 loop is CASSVGGTAYEQYF. CDR3 in DNA: TGTGCCAGCAGCGTAGGCGGGACCGCCTACGAGCAGTACTTC.

V usage is TRBV28 and J usage is TRBJ2-3; D is undetermined. The CDR3 runs to 13 residues. CDR1 is MDHEN and CDR2 is SYDVKM in the germline V gene. Deletions cut 5 bases from V and 4 bases from J, with 10 bases between. This CDR3 reads CASSQGRADTQYF. The CDR3 DNA reads TGTGCCAGCAGTCAAGGCCGGGCAGATACGCAGTATTTT.

The gene calls are TRBV27 and TRBJ1-3; no definite D call. Trimming removed 6 bases from V and 0 bases from J, with 12 bases in between. The V gene's germline CDR1 is MNHEY and CDR2 SMNVEV (reference sequence). The CDR3 is made up of 15 amino acids. The CDR3 DNA is TGTGCCAGCAGGGAGGTATCAAGCTCTGGAAACACCATATATTTT. The encoded protein is CASREVSSSGNTIYF.

The sample holds one count of this clone. The J gene is TRBJ1-5, the V gene TRBV28, with a weak D call TRBD1 (5 bases). V lost 4 bases, J lost 0 bases, and 25 bases lay in between. Germline loops: CDR1 MDHEN, CDR2 SYDVKM. This CDR3 has 20 residues. The DNA for the CDR3 is TGTGCCAGCAGTTCGCGCTCGGGGGGGACGTTGACAGTTAGCAATCAGCCCCAGCATTTT. Translation: CASSSRSGGTLTVSNQPQHF.

V and J are TRBV7-9 and TRBJ2-5; D is unresolved. CDR1 SEHNR and CDR2 FQNEAQ come from the germline V gene (reference sequence). The CDR3 runs to 13 residues. Trimming cost V 1 base and J 1 base, with 4 bases left between them. Here the CDR3 reads CASSLGAQETQYF. CDR3 nucleotides: TGTGCCAGCAGCTTAGGGGCCCAAGAGACCCAGTACTTC.

The rearrangement uses TRBV10-3 and TRBJ2-3, with TRBD2 matching 9 bases. Germline V gene data show CDR1 as ENHRY and CDR2 as SYGVKD. With V trimmed by 1 base and J by 2 bases, 10 bases remained unmatched. The length of the CDR3 is 18 residues. CDR3 nucleotides: TGTGCCATCAGTGAGTGGGCCCAGCGGGAGGATAACACAGATACGCAGTATTTT. Translation: CAISEWAQREDNTDTQYF.

The chain links TRBV4-3 to TRBJ1-5; D is ambiguous. The germline CDR1 and CDR2 sequences are LGHNA and YSLEER. V lost 1 base and J lost 5, with 9 bases in between. This CDR3 is 14 amino acids long. The DNA of the CDR3 is TGCGCCAGCAGCCAAGTCAGAGATTATCAGCCCCAGCATTTT. Translated: CASSQVRDYQPQHF.

The chain uses TRBV30 and TRBJ2-7; unclear D gene. There are 12 residues in the CDR3. Germline values: CDR1 GTSNPN, CDR2 SVGIG (reference sequence). Trimming pared 0 bases from V and 0 bases from J, leaving 3 bases between. CDR3 region: CAWSVGSYEQYF. CDR3 bases: TGTGCCTGGAGTGTAGGCTCCTACGAGCAGTACTTC.

The chain recombines TRBV6-5 with TRBJ2-7; possible D gene TRBD1, 6 bases. Looked up from germline, CDR1 is MNHEY and CDR2 is SVGAGI. Trimming removed 6 bases from V and 5 bases from J, with 17 bases in between. The CDR3 covers 14 residues. The CDR3 sequence: CASSFSTGIHEQYF. For the CDR3, the DNA is TGTGCCAGCAGCTTTAGCACAGGGATCCACGAGCAGTACTTC.

This sequence joins TRBV4-2 and TRBJ2-5; 7 bases map to TRBD2. The junction had 13 bases not matched to a gene; V was cut back by 5 bases and J by 7 bases. The CDR3 loop spans 15 amino acids. Per germline, CDR1 LGHNA and CDR2 YNFKEQ. The DNA for the CDR3 is TGTGCCAGCAGCAACCCACTAGCGTCAAGTGGGACCCAGTACTTC. Translated, it gives CASSNPLASSGTQYF.

V is TRBV4-2 and J is TRBJ1-4; 8 positions match TRBD1. The junction had 4 bases not matched to a gene; V was cut back by 1 base and J by 6 bases. The CDR3 extends over 15 amino acids. Germline CDR1 reads LGHNA; CDR2 reads YNFKEQ. The CDR3 bases are TGTGCCAGCAGCCAAGTGGGACAGGTGCATGAAAAACTGTTTTTT. As protein: CASSQVGQVHEKLFF.

The chain employs TRBV9 and TRBJ2-1; 7 bases agree with TRBD2. The V segment lost 4 bases and the J segment 14 bases; nucleotides outside the gene matches: 12. Germline assignment: CDR1 SGDLS and CDR2 YYNGEE. This CDR3 has 13 residues. CDR3 protein: CASSPMTSQIEFF. DNA of the CDR3: TGTGCCAGCAGCCCGATGACTAGCCAAATCGAGTTCTTC.

This clone was found a few times. The chain uses TRBV4-2 and TRBJ2-5; 10 nucleotides agree with TRBD2. The length of the CDR3 is 15 residues. The V segment lost 0 bases and the J segment 5 bases; nucleotides outside the gene matches: 3. Germline V gene lookup returns CDR1 LGHNA and CDR2 YNFKEQ. The CDR3 sequence is CASSQDLAGEETQYF. The CDR3 bases are TGTGCCAGCAGCCAAGATCTAGCGGGAGAGGAGACCCAGTACTTC.

The chain carries TRBV9 and TRBJ2-2, with D unresolved. V was clipped by 0 bases and J by 2 bases, with 8 bases between them. CDR1 is SGDLS and CDR2 is YYNGEE in the germline V gene. The CDR3 spans 15 residues. CDR3: CASSVAGLNTGELFF. CDR3 in DNA: TGTGCCAGCAGCGTAGCTGGGCTAAACACCGGGGAGCTGTTTTTT.

The J gene is TRBJ2-1, the V gene TRBV5-5; 9 nucleotides match TRBD2. Germline lookup yields CDR1 SGHKS and CDR2 YYEKEE (reference sequence). The V segment lost 0 bases and the J segment 4 bases; nucleotides outside the gene matches: 8. This CDR3 contains 17 residues. This chain's CDR3 is CASSLGWLAGLYNEQFF. CDR3 DNA sequence: TGTGCCAGCAGCTTGGGATGGCTAGCGGGACTTTACAATGAGCAGTTCTTC.

The chain employs TRBV11-3 and TRBJ2-1, with TRBD1 as a possible D gene (7 bases). With 5 bases removed from V and 10 bases from J, the gap between germline ends came to 9 bases. Germline CDR1 is SGHNT and CDR2 is YENEEA. CDR3 length: 11 amino acids. The CDR3 loop is CASSAGQEQFF. The CDR3 nucleotides are TGTGCCAGCAGCGCGGGACAGGAGCAGTTCTTC. Drawing the rest from reference TRBV11-3 and TRBJ2-1, the complete variable domain is EAGVVQSPRYKIIEKKQPVAFWCNPISGHNTLYWYLQNLGQGPELLIRYENEEAVDDSQLPKDRFSAERLKGVDSTLKIQPAELGDSAVYLCASSAGQEQFFGPGTRLTVL.

The genes are TRBV4-3 and TRBJ2-7; D is unclear. V was trimmed by 0 bases and J by 3 bases, leaving 12 bases between them. CDR1 is LGHNA, CDR2 YSLEER, per germline. The CDR3 runs 15 residues. CDR3 in DNA: TGCGCCAGCAGCCAAGATCGGTCAGCGCTCTACGAGCAGTACTTC. It specifies CASSQDRSALYEQYF.

V gene TRBV27 combines with J gene TRBJ2-1; D possibly matches TRBD1 or TRBD2 (5 bases each). Per germline, CDR1 MNHEY and CDR2 SMNVEV (reference sequence). The CDR3 runs to 14 residues. V was clipped by 5 bases and J by 9 bases, with 17 bases between them. The DNA of the CDR3 is TGTGCCAGCAGTGTAGTAGTGGGGGTAGGTGAGCAGTTCTTC. Translation gives CASSVVVGVGEQFF.

The genes are TRBV25-1 and TRBJ2-1; D is unresolved. Germline CDR1 reads MGHDK; CDR2 reads SYGVNS. The CDR3 is 16 residues long. V lost 2 bases and J lost 7, with 18 bases in between. The CDR3 loop is CASSETIGVGTNEQFF. As DNA, the CDR3 is TGTGCCAGCAGTGAAACGATTGGAGTGGGCACGAATGAGCAGTTCTTC.

The chain couples TRBV7-3 to TRBJ2-1; 12 bases are a match to TRBD2. CDR3 length equals 15 residues. Germline trimming cut 5 bases from V and 8 bases from J; bases unmatched to any gene: 7. Germline assignment: CDR1 SGHTA and CDR2 FQGTGA. The CDR3 protein is CASSPLAGGVYEQFF. The CDR3 DNA reads TGTGCCAGCAGCCCACTAGCGGGAGGTGTTTATGAGCAGTTCTTC.

This clone was detected only a few times. The chain is built from TRBV4-1 and TRBJ1-2; D remains ambiguous. Germline assignment: CDR1 MGHRA and CDR2 YSYEKL. CDR3 length: 13 amino acids. The ends were cut back, 0 bases at V and 8 bases at J, with 10 bases in the middle. The CDR3 DNA is TGCGCCAGCAGCCAAGATCGGGTATGCGGCTACACCTTC. It is translated as CASSQDRVCGYTF.

The chain recombines TRBV30 with TRBJ2-7; a possible D gene is TRBD2 (5 bases). This CDR3 comprises 12 residues. V lost 3 bases, J lost 2 bases, and 8 bases lay in between. The germline CDR1 and CDR2 sequences are GTSNPN and SVGIG (reference sequence). The CDR3 bases are TGTGCCTGGAGCGTCGGGACCTACGAGCAGTACTTC. It is translated as CAWSVGTYEQYF.

There are a few counts of this clone. This CDR3 is CASSVGEPHEQYF. In DNA, the CDR3 is TGTGCCAGCAGCGTAGGGGAGCCCCACGAGCAGTACTTC. The chain couples TRBV9 to TRBJ2-7; weak D call: TRBD2 (5 bases). Trimming took 0 bases from V and 5 from J, leaving 9 bases between them. The CDR3 spans 13 residues. Germline V gives CDR1 SGDLS, CDR2 YYNGEE.